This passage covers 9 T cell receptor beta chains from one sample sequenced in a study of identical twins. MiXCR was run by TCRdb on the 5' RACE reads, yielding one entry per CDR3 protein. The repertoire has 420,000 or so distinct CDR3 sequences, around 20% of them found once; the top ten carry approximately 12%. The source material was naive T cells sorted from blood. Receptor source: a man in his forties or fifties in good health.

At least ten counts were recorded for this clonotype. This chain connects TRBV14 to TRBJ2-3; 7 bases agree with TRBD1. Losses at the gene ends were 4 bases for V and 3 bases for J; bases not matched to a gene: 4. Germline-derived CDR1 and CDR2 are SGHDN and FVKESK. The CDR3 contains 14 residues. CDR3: CASSRRQGTDTQYF. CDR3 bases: TGTGCCAGCAGCCGCCGACAGGGTACAGATACGCAGTATTTT.

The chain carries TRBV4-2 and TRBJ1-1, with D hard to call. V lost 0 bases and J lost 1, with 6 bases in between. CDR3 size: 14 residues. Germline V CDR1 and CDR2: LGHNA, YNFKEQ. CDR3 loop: CASSQDRENTEAFF. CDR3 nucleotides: TGTGCCAGCAGCCAAGATCGGGAGAACACTGAAGCTTTCTTT.

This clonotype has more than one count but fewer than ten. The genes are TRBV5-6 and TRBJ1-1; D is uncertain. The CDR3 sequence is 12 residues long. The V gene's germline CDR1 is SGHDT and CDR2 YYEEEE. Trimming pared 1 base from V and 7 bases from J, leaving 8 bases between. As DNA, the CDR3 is TGTGCCAGCAGCTTGAAGACGGGTGAAGCTTTCTTT. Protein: CASSLKTGEAFF.

In nucleotides, the CDR3 is TGTGCCAGCAGCCATATACAAACAGGGAACTACGAGCAGTACTTC. Translation gives CASSHIQTGNYEQYF. This rearrangement joins TRBV4-2 to TRBJ2-7, with D tentatively TRBD1 (6 bases). The CDR3 spans 15 residues. Germline V lookup: CDR1 LGHNA, CDR2 YNFKEQ. Trimming shortened V by 3 bases and J by 3 bases, and 15 bases separated the two germline ends.

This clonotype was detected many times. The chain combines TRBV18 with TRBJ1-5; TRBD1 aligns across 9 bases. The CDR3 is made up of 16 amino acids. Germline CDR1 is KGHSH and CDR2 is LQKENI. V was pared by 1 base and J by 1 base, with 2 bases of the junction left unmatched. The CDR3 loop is CASSPLGQGSNQPQHF. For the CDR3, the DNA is TGTGCCAGCTCACCACTCGGACAGGGGAGCAATCAGCCCCAGCATTTT.

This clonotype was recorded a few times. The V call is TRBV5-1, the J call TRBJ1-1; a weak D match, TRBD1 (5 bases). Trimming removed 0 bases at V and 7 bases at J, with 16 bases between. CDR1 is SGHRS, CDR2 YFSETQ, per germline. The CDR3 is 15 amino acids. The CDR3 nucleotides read TGCGCCAGCAGCTTGGGGGGATTACAGGTTGGTGAAGCTTTCTTT. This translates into CASSLGGLQVGEAFF.

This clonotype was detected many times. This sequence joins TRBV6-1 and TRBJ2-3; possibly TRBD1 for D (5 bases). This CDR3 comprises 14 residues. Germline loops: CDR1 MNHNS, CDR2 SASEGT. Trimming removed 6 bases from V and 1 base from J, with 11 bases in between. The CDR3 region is CASRRGQGTDTQYF. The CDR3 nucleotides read TGTGCCAGCAGAAGAGGACAAGGCACAGATACGCAGTATTTT.

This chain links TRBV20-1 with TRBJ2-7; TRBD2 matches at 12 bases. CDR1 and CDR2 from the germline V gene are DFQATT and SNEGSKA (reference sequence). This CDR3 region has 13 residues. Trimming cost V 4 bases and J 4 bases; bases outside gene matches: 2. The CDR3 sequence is CSATGTSGYEQYF. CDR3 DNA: TGCAGTGCTACAGGGACTAGCGGGTACGAGCAGTACTTC.

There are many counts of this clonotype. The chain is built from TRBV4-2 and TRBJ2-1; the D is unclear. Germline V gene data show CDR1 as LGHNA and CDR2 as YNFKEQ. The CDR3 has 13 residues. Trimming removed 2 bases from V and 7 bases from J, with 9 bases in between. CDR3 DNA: TGTGCCAGCAGCCAACTATCGAAAAATGAGCAGTTCTTC. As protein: CASSQLSKNEQFF.